Sequencing of this TCR beta chain was carried out in a study of neoadjuvant anti-PD-1 for oral cavity cancer. Whole-study results and caveats: Only a few patients per response group were TCR-analyzed; validation needed. Higher pretreatment blood Treg/Th17 ratios correlated with higher pretreatment blood and lower post-treatment tumor TCRbeta clonality.

Clones were sequenced by immunoSEQ multiplex PCR, and TCRdb holds only the in-frame ones, with some missing. The data hold roughly 15,000 clones, with roughly 62% observed a single time. This clone showed up just a few times. Antigen specificity is unknown. The germline gives CDR1 MRHNA, CDR2 SNTAGT. With V trimmed by 4 bases and J by 7 bases, 7 bases remained unmatched. There are 15 residues in the CDR3. The sequence derives from a person aged 35 to 85 with oral cavity squamous cell carcinoma. The V call is TRBV6-4, the J call TRBJ1-2; 12 bases match TRBD1. Sequencing was performed on PBMCs, taken before nivolumab (anti-PD-1) treatment. CDR3 bases: TGTGCCAGCAGTGGCTCGGGACAGGGGGCGCCTGGCTACACCTTC. Translating it yields CASSGSGQGAPGYTF.